This TCR beta chain came from a study of CD8 T cells in Susac syndrome (dated by TCRdb to between 2019 and 2020). Context from the whole study: Among the Susac syndrome patients who were sequenced, clinically active disease was present in more than 5 and clinical remission was observed in fewer than 10. Whether CD8+ T cell activation and differentiation in Susac syndrome was antigen driven was tested using repertoire sequencing. Susac syndrome patients were therapy-naive, on corticosteroids (some also receiving IVIg), or on IVIg alone at blood withdrawal.

High-throughput TCR beta sequencing profiled peripheral blood CD8+ and CD4+ T cells from healthy donors, Susac syndrome patients and multiple sclerosis patients. The Susac syndrome patients fulfilled recently defined diagnostic criteria for either definite or probable disease. Bulk CD8+ and CD4+ T cells were purified by magnetic negative isolation, whereas CD8+ TEMRA cells were enriched by FACS. Blood was drawn into EDTA tubes, processed within 24 hours, and PBMCs were isolated by density gradient centrifugation. PBMCs intended for TCR sequencing were frozen in liquid nitrogen and were later thawed in a 37 degrees C water bath. A purity of at least 90% was achieved for sorted or isolated CD4+, CD8+ and CD8+ TEMRA cells. Study-wide conclusions, independent of this receptor: The TCR sequencing and HLA analysis was acknowledged to have included a relatively small number of individuals. No clonal expansion was detected in the CD4+ T cell repertoire of Susac syndrome patients.

RNA was extracted with the RNeasy kit and 0.5 to 1 ug was reverse transcribed using random hexamers. The immunoSEQ multiplex PCR assay, covering 54 Vbeta and 13 Jbeta segments, was used to amplify TCR beta CDR3 regions. Bias from PCR amplification was corrected by using a synthetic template baseline for primer optimization and for computational correction. In the paper's pipeline: Reads were annotated to V, D and J genes according to IMGT and were analyzed with immunoSEQ Analyzer, with only productive sequences retained. Clonality was calculated as one minus the Shannon entropy normalized by log2 of the number of productive unique sequences. For each patient and control, public and private clones were evaluated within the 100 most prevalent clones. Clones were defined as Susac-specific if absent from the healthy and MS cohorts, from 1052 published viral clones and from other ImmuneACCESS disease sequences. Clones were called with MiXCR by TCRdb after fastp trimmed the public reads at Q25, and only in-frame beta chains were retained. One record per CDR3 amino acid sequence lists the most common genes and DNA. These V and J calls rely on TCRdb rather than the paper's analysis. The sample contains approximately 180,000 distinct CDR3 sequences, roughly nine tenths of them found a single time. Approximately 0.086% of the sample is taken by the ten largest.

On this clonotype itself: Its target antigen remains unknown. The record has no base qualities; no much larger clone is one base away.

The germline V gene (reference sequence) supplies CDR1 DFQATT and CDR2 SNEGSKA. The CDR3 holds 14 amino acids from the cysteine to the phenylalanine. Just CDR3 DNA is preserved here, 42 bases in frame from base 1. V trim: 0 bases; J trim: 9 bases; unmatched bases: 7. This chain is built from TRBV20-1 and TRBJ2-1, with 8 central nucleotides matching TRBD2. The clonotype was recovered from a human donor with Susac syndrome. Sequences were obtained from CD4+ T cells from PBMCs. The CDR3 protein is CSARDWAREVEQFF. The nucleotide sequence reads TGCAGTGCTAGAGATTGGGCGCGGGAGGTTGAGCAGTTCTTC.